The T cell receptor (beta chain) under discussion was sequenced for a study of T-cell reconstitution after alpha-beta-depleted transplantation in children. The CDR3 covers 15 residues. V was clipped by 0 bases and J by 2 bases; unmatched bases: 3. Germline-derived CDR1 and CDR2 are DFQATT and SNEGSKA (reference sequence). Researchers prepared the TCRbeta library using unique molecular identifiers, the study reports. TCRdb re-derived calls from the PCR reads in MiXCR, one entry per CDR3 protein. In the table there are roughly 180,000 distinct CDR3 sequences, roughly 11% of which are singletons. This clonotype was detected ten times or more. Its antigen is still unknown. Study-wide points: For some patients, TCRbeta diversity was high at day 60 because of recipient T cells and thymic progenitors that survived. Expanded graft clones, several hundred of them, were reportedly the source of alpha-beta T cells about two months after transplant. The authors attributed T-cell counts and diversity one year after transplant mostly to newly produced T cells.

The sample consisted of PBMCs, taken before TCRalphabeta/CD19-depleted stem cell transplant. The gene calls are TRBV20-1 and TRBJ2-7, with 11 bases aligning to TRBD2. The clonotype was recovered from a boy aged 2-15 years with acute myeloid leukemia, due to receive a stem cell transplant. Here the CDR3 reads CSARDRGLAAYEQYF. The CDR3 coding sequence is TGCAGTGCTAGAGATCGGGGACTAGCGGCCTACGAGCAGTACTTC.